The 25 T cell receptor beta chains presented below share a single source sample, sequenced in a study of Ad26.COV2.S vaccination and SARS-CoV-2 variants. Treatment of the sample: some 20 received Ad26.COV2.S at low or high dose, single or two shots; roughly five received placebo; per-sample allocation not given. Samples came from day 63 after the first vaccine or placebo injection. Data came from immunoSEQ multiplex PCR; TCRdb stores just in-frame clones and leaves some out. Found here are about 680,000 clones, about 89% of them singletons; the top ten hold approximately 1.5%. Sequencing used peripheral blood, obtained in a trial of Ad26.COV2.S vaccine versus placebo. The receptor source for this set is a person between 18 and 65 years old who received the Ad26.COV2.S COVID-19 vaccine or a placebo.

This chain connects TRBV5-1 to TRBJ2-7; TRBD1 agrees at 10 bases. CDR1 is SGHRS, CDR2 YFSETQ, per germline. The V segment lost 4 bases and the J segment 4 bases; nucleotides outside the gene matches: 14. The CDR3 contains 17 residues. The CDR3 spells CASSRQIPGQGSYEQYF. The CDR3 DNA follows: TGCGCCAGCAGCCGCCAAATACCGGGACAGGGGAGTTACGAGCAGTACTTC.

As for this clone: Distinct nucleotide sequences in the sample also encode this CDR3. The chain uses TRBV19 and TRBJ2-3, with D tentatively TRBD1 or TRBD2 (5 bases each). Germline CDR1 LNHDA, CDR2 SQIVND (reference sequence). Trimming stripped 1 base from V and 0 bases from J, with 8 bases between. This CDR3 spans 15 amino acids. CDR3: CASSIGGFSTDTQYF. The CDR3 DNA sequence: TGTGCCAGTAGTATAGGGGGGTTTAGCACAGATACGCAGTATTTT.

V is TRBV11-2 and J is TRBJ1-5; D remains unclear. The CDR3 consists of 12 residues. V lost 5 bases, J lost 9 bases, and 11 bases lay in between. CDR1 is SGHAT and CDR2 is FQNNGV in the germline V gene. The CDR3 DNA reads TGTGCCAGCAGCGATCCCCGAGGGCCCCAGCATTTT. It codes for CASSDPRGPQHF.

The V gene is TRBV30, the J gene TRBJ2-5, with 7 bases fitting TRBD1. Germline lookup yields CDR1 GTSNPN and CDR2 SVGIG (reference sequence). J lost 2 bases, V lost 4 bases, and 7 bases had no gene match. The CDR3 consists of 14 residues. CDR3 coding DNA: TGTGCCTGGAATCCTCCGGGACAGCAAGAGACCCAGTACTTC. This translates into CAWNPPGQQETQYF.

This clone was observed a handful of times. This sequence joins TRBV6-5 and TRBJ2-1; 9 positions match TRBD2. The germline V gene has CDR1 MNHEY and CDR2 SVGAGI. The CDR3 contains 16 residues. The ends lost 2 bases at V and 9 bases at J; junction bases unmatched: 11. Written as DNA, the CDR3 is TGTGCCAGCAGTTACGCGTGGGCGGGGGGGCCTGGTGAGCAGTTCTTC. Encoded protein: CASSYAWAGGPGEQFF.

J is TRBJ1-6 and V is TRBV25-1, with 8 nucleotides matching TRBD1. V gave up 1 base and J gave up 7 bases; unmatched junction bases: 6. The V gene's germline CDR1 is MGHDK and CDR2 SYGVNS. The CDR3 runs 16 residues. The CDR3 DNA reads as TGTGCCAGCAGTGAATTAAGGACAGGGCGGAATTCACCCCTCCACTTT. As protein: CASSELRTGRNSPLHF.

Here the CDR3 reads CATSDLQVGGSSYNEQFF. CDR3 coding DNA: TGTGCCACCAGTGATTTGCAGGTCGGGGGCAGCTCCTACAATGAGCAGTTCTTC. This sequence joins TRBV24-1 and TRBJ2-1; possibly TRBD1 or TRBD2 for D (6 bases each). Germline-derived CDR1 and CDR2 are KGHDR and SFDVKD. V was trimmed by 0 bases and J by 0 bases, leaving 14 bases between them. The CDR3 totals 18 residues.

The chain joins TRBV7-2 to TRBJ2-3, with D perhaps TRBD2 (6 bases). Germline V CDR1 and CDR2: SGHTA, FQGNSA. The V end was cut by 3 bases, the J end by 1 base, with 11 bases between. This CDR3 is 15 amino acids long. CDR3 residues: CASSFSGLGTDTQYF. The CDR3 DNA reads as TGTGCCAGCAGCTTTTCGGGACTCGGCACAGATACGCAGTATTTT. Based on the CDR3 plus reference TRBV7-2 and TRBJ2-3, the full variable domain is GAGVSQSPSNKVTEKGKDVELRCDPISGHTALYWYRQSLGQGLEFLIYFQGNSAPDKSGLPSDRFSAERTGGSVSTLTIQRTQQEDSAVYLCASSFSGLGTDTQYFGPGTRLTVL.

The chain couples TRBV5-1 to TRBJ1-1, with D hard to call. V dropped 4 bases and J dropped 1 base, with 8 bases sitting between them. The CDR3 has 13 amino acids. CDR1 is SGHRS, CDR2 YFSETQ, per germline. CDR3 residues: CASSNGPNTEAFF. Here the CDR3 DNA reads TGCGCCAGCAGCAACGGGCCGAACACTGAAGCTTTCTTT.

This clone was seen a handful of times. The rearrangement links TRBV27 to TRBJ2-7; D gene unclear. Trimming left V 3 bases short and J 0 bases short, with 6 bases between. Germline V lookup: CDR1 MNHEY, CDR2 SMNVEV (reference sequence). There are 13 residues in the CDR3. CDR3 coding DNA: TGTGCCAGCAGTTTTCGCTTCTCCTACGAGCAGTACTTC. Protein sequence: CASSFRFSYEQYF.

This chain links TRBV2 with TRBJ1-2; 7 bases are shared with TRBD1. V gave up 4 bases and J gave up 8 bases; unmatched junction bases: 7. The germline V gene encodes CDR1 SNHLY and CDR2 FYNNEI. This CDR3 has 13 residues. This CDR3 is CASSVQGVTGYTF. The CDR3 bases are TGTGCCAGCAGTGTGCAGGGGGTAACGGGCTACACCTTC.

The V gene is TRBV18, the J gene TRBJ1-2; TRBD1 aligns across 7 bases. The CDR3 is made up of 15 amino acids. Trimming removed 2 bases from V and 3 bases from J; junction bases left unmatched: 6. The germline V gene encodes CDR1 KGHSH and CDR2 LQKENI. This CDR3 is CASSPGTAQDYGYTF. The DNA for the CDR3 is TGTGCCAGCTCACCAGGGACAGCCCAAGACTATGGCTACACCTTC.

The chain has TRBV7-3 and TRBJ2-3; tentatively, D is TRBD2 (7 bases). The CDR3 is 13 residues long. V shed 4 bases and J shed 6 bases, with 11 bases lying between them. Per the germline V gene, CDR1 is SGHTA and CDR2 is FQGTGA. This chain's CDR3 is CASSSGGLDTQYF. In DNA form, the CDR3 reads TGTGCCAGCAGCTCCGGGGGGCTGGATACGCAGTATTTT.

A note on this clone: Other DNA sequences in this specimen translate into the identical CDR3. This chain joins TRBV7-9 and TRBJ2-2, with no clear D. Germline CDR1 SEHNR, CDR2 FQNEAQ (reference sequence). Trimming took off 1 base at V and 5 bases at J, with 2 bases between the two ends. This CDR3 is built from 12 residues. The CDR3 reads CASSLGTGELFF. DNA of the CDR3: TGTGCCAGCAGCTTAGGTACCGGGGAGCTGTTTTTT.

Note on this clone: At one end, the junction sequence differs from germline, possibly due to a read error. The chain carries TRBV6-6 and TRBJ1-1; tentatively, D is TRBD1 (5 bases). The germline V gene encodes CDR1 MNHNY and CDR2 SVGAGI (reference sequence). CDR3 length: 15 amino acids. CDR3 in DNA: TGTGCCAGCAGTCGTACGGGGGTTTTGAAAACTGAAGCTTTCTTT. It translates to CASSRTGVLKTEAFF.

The chain couples TRBV25-1 to TRBJ2-7, with D maybe TRBD1 (5 bases). Trimming took 4 bases from V and 4 from J, leaving 17 bases between them. This CDR3 is built from 15 residues. The germline V gene encodes CDR1 MGHDK and CDR2 SYGVNS. The CDR3 loop reads CASSALDSYSYEQYF. Written as DNA, the CDR3 is TGTGCCAGCAGTGCCCTCGACAGTTACAGTTACGAGCAGTACTTC.

The rearrangement links TRBV19 to TRBJ2-7; tentatively, D is TRBD1 or TRBD2 (5 bases each). The CDR3 runs to 14 residues. The V gene lost 9 bases and the J gene lost 0 bases, with 15 bases spanning the gap. Germline V gene lookup returns CDR1 LNHDA and CDR2 SQIVND (reference sequence). The CDR3 DNA follows: TGTGCCAGCGCCAGGGAGAAGAGCTCCTACGAGCAGTACTTC. This codes for CASAREKSSYEQYF. The entire variable domain, with the rest obtained from reference TRBV19 and TRBJ2-7, is as follows: DGGITQSPKYLFRKEGQNVTLSCEQNLNHDAMYWYRQDPGQGLRLIYYSQIVNDFQKGDIAEGYSVSREKKESFPLTVTSAQKNPTAFYLCASAREKSSYEQYFGPGTRLTVT.

As concerns this clone: This CDR3 is also generated by other DNA sequences in the sample. The gene calls are TRBV6-5 and TRBJ2-5, with a weak D call TRBD1 (5 bases). V gave up 3 bases and J gave up 1 base, with 9 bases separating them. Germline V lookup: CDR1 MNHEY, CDR2 SVGAGI. This CDR3 spans 14 amino acids. CDR3 in DNA: TGTGCCAGCAGTTATGGGGCAGCCCAAGAGACCCAGTACTTC. Amino acids: CASSYGAAQETQYF.

This chain uses TRBV14 with TRBJ1-1, with unresolved D. The CDR3 covers 14 residues. V was shortened by 4 bases and J by 8 bases, with 17 bases between the two germline ends. Per germline, CDR1 SGHDN and CDR2 FVKESK. CDR3 in DNA: TGTGCCAGCAGCCCAGATATTTGGAACGGAGAAGCTTTCTTT. It yields the protein CASSPDIWNGEAFF.

The chain recombines TRBV7-2 with TRBJ2-3, with 7 bases identical to TRBD1. The germline V gene encodes CDR1 SGHTA and CDR2 FQGNSA. V was pared by 1 base and J by 0 bases, with 1 base of the junction left unmatched. The CDR3 loop spans 15 amino acids. CDR3 amino acids: CASSLGRGSTDTQYF. Here the CDR3 DNA reads TGTGCCAGCAGCTTAGGCAGGGGGAGCACAGATACGCAGTATTTT.

This chain joins TRBV14 and TRBJ1-2; 9 bases map to TRBD1. V lost 8 bases to trimming and J lost 4 bases; unmatched junction nucleotides: 20. Germline values: CDR1 SGHDN, CDR2 FVKESK. The length of the CDR3 is 18 residues. CDR3 in amino acids: CASGQARTGDPSTYGYTF. The CDR3 region has the DNA TGTGCCAGCGGGCAAGCGAGGACAGGGGATCCTTCTACCTATGGCTACACCTTC.

The gene calls are TRBV12-3 or TRBV12-4 and TRBJ1-6; D ambiguous. The CDR3 length is 12 residues. V lost 7 bases and J lost 11, with 12 bases in between. In DNA, the CDR3 is TGTGCCAGCACCGAGGGCCAAACACCCCTCCACTTT. Translating it yields CASTEGQTPLHF.

The J gene is TRBJ1-6, the V gene TRBV7-8; D is uncertain. Between the trimmed V and J ends, which lost 4 bases and 5 bases, there was a span of 6 bases. Germline V gives CDR1 SGHVS, CDR2 FQNEAQ. CDR3 length: 13 residues. The CDR3 region is CASSSGNNSPLHF. Here the CDR3 DNA reads TGTGCCAGCAGCTCTGGAAATAATTCACCCCTCCACTTT.

V gene TRBV6-5 combines with J gene TRBJ1-2, with 10 bases fitting TRBD1. The germline CDR1 and CDR2 sequences are MNHEY and SVGAGI. The CDR3 spans 13 residues. V lost 6 bases to trimming and J lost 10 bases; unmatched junction nucleotides: 8. This chain's CDR3 is CASSPDRGAHYTF. Written as DNA, the CDR3 is TGTGCCAGCAGCCCGGACAGGGGGGCTCACTACACCTTC.

Remarks on this clone: Other DNA sequences from this sample encode an identical CDR3 as well. V gene TRBV6-5 combines with J gene TRBJ1-5; D is undetermined. Germline CDR1 MNHEY, CDR2 SVGAGI. This CDR3 is built from 11 residues. Trimming stripped 5 bases from V and 5 bases from J, with 4 bases between. The CDR3 spells CASSRDQPQHF. CDR3 sequence (DNA): TGTGCCAGCAGTCGAGATCAGCCCCAGCATTTT.